Described below is a single TCR beta chain sequence and its context. This sample stems from a study of blood T cell repertoires in COVID-19. Study overall: T cells, B-cell-depleted T cells, or PBMCs supplied cDNA or gDNA.

There are 13 residues in the CDR3. Germline loops: CDR1 MNHNY, CDR2 SVGAGI (reference sequence). With 7 bases clipped from V and 6 bases from J, the junction kept 5 bases outside the gene matches. Libraries were prepared by immunoSEQ multiplex PCR; TCRdb keeps only in-frame clonotypes and omits some of them. Of 150,000 or so clones in the sample, around 91% were seen once. The TCR originated in a woman aged 40 to 49 with acute or convalescent COVID-19. This chain links TRBV6-6 with TRBJ2-3; 9 bases are a match to TRBD2. Sequenced: peripheral blood. CDR3 amino acids: CASTLAGSDTQYF. In nucleotides, the CDR3 is TGTGCCAGCACCCTAGCGGGATCTGATACGCAGTATTTT.